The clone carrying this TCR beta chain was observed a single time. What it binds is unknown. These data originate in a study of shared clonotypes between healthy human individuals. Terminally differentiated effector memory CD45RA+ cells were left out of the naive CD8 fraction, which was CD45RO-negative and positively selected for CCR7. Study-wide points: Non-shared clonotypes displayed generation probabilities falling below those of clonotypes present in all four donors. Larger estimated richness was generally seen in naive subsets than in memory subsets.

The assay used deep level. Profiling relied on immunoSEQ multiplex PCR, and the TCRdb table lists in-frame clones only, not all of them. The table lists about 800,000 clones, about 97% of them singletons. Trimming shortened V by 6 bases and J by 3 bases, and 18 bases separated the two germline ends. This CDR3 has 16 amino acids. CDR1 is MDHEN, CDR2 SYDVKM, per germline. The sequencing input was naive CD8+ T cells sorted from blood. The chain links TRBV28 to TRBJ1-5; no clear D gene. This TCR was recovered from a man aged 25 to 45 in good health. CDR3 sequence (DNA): TGTGCCAGCAGCCCCCTCGACCTAACACCCAATCAGCCCCAGCATTTT. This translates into CASSPLDLTPNQPQHF.